These T cell receptor beta chains were read from a single sample in a study of cytomegalovirus exposure and HLA in healthy donors. The assay was immunoSEQ multiplex PCR, and TCRdb's table has in-frame clones only and misses some. The table lists 90,000 to 120,000 clones, roughly 82% of them singletons, with less than 3% in the top ten. The specimen was PBMCs. The receptor set was obtained from a young man in good health and CMV-seropositive. Each CDR3 is given with its conserved first and last residue. Fields, in order: D gene, J gene, clone size, V gene, CDR3 length, CDR3 DNA, CDR3 protein. D genes are given only for firm matches. Size tells how often a clone was seen (once, few, many) or the class of an expanded clone, and some rows leave it out.

D gene: TRBD1; J gene: TRBJ2-1; clone size: -; V gene: TRBV29-1; CDR3 length: 11; CDR3 DNA: TGCAGCGTTGCGGGACAGGGAATACGGTTCTTC; CDR3 protein: CSVAGQGIRFF
D gene: TRBD1; J gene: TRBJ1-2; clone size: -; V gene: TRBV2; CDR3 length: 14; CDR3 DNA: TGTGCCAGCAGTGAAGTTGCGACAGGGCATGGCTACACCTTC; CDR3 protein: CASSEVATGHGYTF
D gene: -; J gene: TRBJ2-6; clone size: -; V gene: TRBV29-1; CDR3 length: 14; CDR3 DNA: TGCAGCGTTGAATCGGGCTCTGGGGCCAACGTCCTGACTTTC; CDR3 protein: CSVESGSGANVLTF
D gene: TRBD1; J gene: TRBJ2-7; clone size: -; V gene: TRBV30; CDR3 length: 14; CDR3 DNA: TGTGCCTGGAGTATTGGGGGGACAGGGGCCGAGCAGTACTTC; CDR3 protein: CAWSIGGTGAEQYF
D gene: TRBD1; J gene: TRBJ2-7; clone size: -; V gene: TRBV6-5; CDR3 length: 15; CDR3 DNA: TGTGCCAGCAGAACAGGGGGAGCTGAAGAAAACGAGCAGTACTTC; CDR3 protein: CASRTGGAEENEQYF
D gene: TRBD1; J gene: TRBJ2-5; clone size: -; V gene: TRBV5-1; CDR3 length: 14; CDR3 DNA: TGCGCCAGCGCCTCGGGGACAGGCCAAGAGACCCAGTACTTC; CDR3 protein: CASASGTGQETQYF
D gene: -; J gene: TRBJ1-6; clone size: -; V gene: TRBV7-9; CDR3 length: 15; CDR3 DNA: TGTTCCAGCAGCCGCTTAGAGGGATTGCATTCACCCCTCCACTTT; CDR3 protein: CSSSRLEGLHSPLHF
D gene: TRBD1; J gene: TRBJ2-7; clone size: -; V gene: TRBV5-1; CDR3 length: 15; CDR3 DNA: TGCGCCAGCAGCTTGGGAAGGACAGGCACCTACGAGCAGTACTTC; CDR3 protein: CASSLGRTGTYEQYF
D gene: -; J gene: TRBJ1-3; clone size: -; V gene: TRBV11-3; CDR3 length: 16; CDR3 DNA: TGTGCCAGCAGCTTAGAACCAGGGATGTCTGGAAACACCATATATTTT; CDR3 protein: CASSLEPGMSGNTIYF
D gene: TRBD2; J gene: TRBJ2-7; clone size: -; V gene: TRBV2; CDR3 length: 16; CDR3 DNA: TGTGCCAGCAGTGTGAGTCTTGGGACTAGCCTCTCCGAGCAGTACTTC; CDR3 protein: CASSVSLGTSLSEQYF
D gene: -; J gene: TRBJ2-7; clone size: -; V gene: TRBV20-1; CDR3 length: 11; CDR3 DNA: TGCAGTGCTCGGACTGGGTACGAGCAGTACTTC; CDR3 protein: CSARTGYEQYF
D gene: -; J gene: TRBJ2-5; clone size: -; V gene: TRBV29-1; CDR3 length: 14; CDR3 DNA: TGCAGCGTCCAACCCCTAGCATCGAAAGAGACCCAGTACTTC; CDR3 protein: CSVQPLASKETQYF
D gene: TRBD1; J gene: TRBJ2-1; clone size: -; V gene: TRBV18; CDR3 length: 15; CDR3 DNA: TGTGCCAGCTCCCCCGGGACAGGGGGTAGCAATGAGCAGTTCTTC; CDR3 protein: CASSPGTGGSNEQFF
D gene: -; J gene: TRBJ2-2; clone size: -; V gene: TRBV5-6; CDR3 length: 16; CDR3 DNA: TGTGCCAGCACCGCGGGTGGTGGGGGCTATACCGGGGAGCTGTTTTTT; CDR3 protein: CASTAGGGGYTGELFF
D gene: TRBD2; J gene: TRBJ2-3; clone size: -; V gene: TRBV6-5; CDR3 length: 15; CDR3 DNA: TGTGCCAGCAGTTCCCTTAGCGGGGGGGTCGGTACGCAGTATTTT; CDR3 protein: CASSSLSGGVGTQYF
D gene: -; J gene: TRBJ1-6; clone size: few; V gene: TRBV7-9; CDR3 length: 17; CDR3 DNA: TGTGCCAGCAGGCCTAACTTCGGGGGAAGTTGGAATTCACCCCTCCACTTT; CDR3 protein: CASRPNFGGSWNSPLHF
D gene: TRBD2; J gene: TRBJ2-1; clone size: -; V gene: TRBV19; CDR3 length: 17; CDR3 DNA: TGTGCCAGTAGTAGTGCGGTCGCTAGCGGGCGGGGTTATGAGCAGTTCTTC; CDR3 protein: CASSSAVASGRGYEQFF
D gene: -; J gene: TRBJ2-2; clone size: -; V gene: TRBV5-1; CDR3 length: 14; CDR3 DNA: TGCGCCAGCAGCTTGGCCGGGGGAACCGGGGAGCTGTTTTTT; CDR3 protein: CASSLAGGTGELFF
D gene: -; J gene: TRBJ1-4; clone size: -; V gene: TRBV7-9; CDR3 length: 16; CDR3 DNA: TGTTCCAGCAGCTTTACAGGGTATGCAACTAATGAAAAACTGTTTTTT; CDR3 protein: CSSSFTGYATNEKLFF
D gene: TRBD1; J gene: TRBJ2-2; clone size: -; V gene: TRBV19; CDR3 length: 14; CDR3 DNA: TGTGCCAGTAGAATACAGGGGAATACCGGGGAGCTGTTTTTT; CDR3 protein: CASRIQGNTGELFF
D gene: -; J gene: TRBJ1-1; clone size: few; V gene: TRBV5-1; CDR3 length: 14; CDR3 DNA: TGCGCCAGCAGCTTGGGGGTAGGGGACACTGAAGCTTTCTTT; CDR3 protein: CASSLGVGDTEAFF
D gene: -; J gene: TRBJ2-7; clone size: -; V gene: TRBV2; CDR3 length: 13; CDR3 DNA: TGTGCCAGCAGTGAGGGAGGTAACTACGAGCAGTACTTC; CDR3 protein: CASSEGGNYEQYF
D gene: TRBD1; J gene: TRBJ1-2; clone size: -; V gene: TRBV30; CDR3 length: 14; CDR3 DNA: TGTGCCTGGAGTGTTGGTCAGGGGGCAGGAGGCTACACCTTC; CDR3 protein: CAWSVGQGAGGYTF
D gene: TRBD1; J gene: TRBJ2-7; clone size: once; V gene: TRBV5-1; CDR3 length: 14; CDR3 DNA: TGCGCCAGCAGCGTCGACAGGGGCGGGTACGAGCAGTACTTC; CDR3 protein: CASSVDRGGYEQYF
D gene: TRBD1; J gene: TRBJ1-2; clone size: -; V gene: TRBV5-8; CDR3 length: 16; CDR3 DNA: TGTGCCAGCAGCTTAGCCTTGACAGGGAAAGGCTATGGCTACACCTTC; CDR3 protein: CASSLALTGKGYGYTF
D gene: TRBD1; J gene: TRBJ1-6; clone size: -; V gene: TRBV18; CDR3 length: 17; CDR3 DNA: TGTGCCAGCTCACCTCGGGACAGCAGCTCCTATAATTCACCCCTCCACTTT; CDR3 protein: CASSPRDSSSYNSPLHF
D gene: -; J gene: TRBJ1-5; clone size: -; V gene: TRBV27; CDR3 length: 13; CDR3 DNA: TGTGCCAGCAGAAAGACGGGTGGCCAGCCCCAGCATTTT; CDR3 protein: CASRKTGGQPQHF
D gene: TRBD1; J gene: TRBJ1-5; clone size: few; V gene: TRBV5-1; CDR3 length: 15; CDR3 DNA: TGCGCCAGCAGCCTTTGGGACAGCCTAAATCAGCCCCAGCATTTT; CDR3 protein: CASSLWDSLNQPQHF
D gene: TRBD2; J gene: TRBJ2-5; clone size: -; V gene: TRBV2; CDR3 length: 14; CDR3 DNA: TGTGCCAGCGGTCGACTAGCGAGACAAGAGACCCAGTACTTC; CDR3 protein: CASGRLARQETQYF
D gene: TRBD1; J gene: TRBJ2-3; clone size: -; V gene: TRBV13; CDR3 length: 15; CDR3 DNA: TGTGCCAGCAGCCCCGGGGACAGGGGTCCAGATACGCAGTATTTT; CDR3 protein: CASSPGDRGPDTQYF
D gene: -; J gene: TRBJ1-4; clone size: -; V gene: TRBV7-6; CDR3 length: 15; CDR3 DNA: TGTGCCAGCAGCTTATATCCCCTACGGAATGAAAAACTGTTTTTT; CDR3 protein: CASSLYPLRNEKLFF
D gene: TRBD1; J gene: TRBJ2-5; clone size: -; V gene: TRBV4-1; CDR3 length: 16; CDR3 DNA: TGCGCCAGCAGCCAAGTGGGTTCACAGGGGCACGAGACCCAGTACTTC; CDR3 protein: CASSQVGSQGHETQYF
D gene: -; J gene: TRBJ1-1; clone size: few; V gene: TRBV7-2; CDR3 length: 15; CDR3 DNA: TGTGCCAGCAGCTCGCTGACAGTGGGGCGTGGTGAAGCTTTCTTT; CDR3 protein: CASSSLTVGRGEAFF
D gene: -; J gene: TRBJ2-3; clone size: -; V gene: TRBV6-1; CDR3 length: 13; CDR3 DNA: TGTGCCAGCAAGGATAGCGGATCAGATACGCAGTATTTT; CDR3 protein: CASKDSGSDTQYF
D gene: -; J gene: TRBJ2-3; clone size: -; V gene: TRBV19; CDR3 length: 15; CDR3 DNA: TGTGCCAGTAGTATAACTCGAGGAGGCACAGATACGCAGTATTTT; CDR3 protein: CASSITRGGTDTQYF
D gene: TRBD1; J gene: TRBJ2-7; clone size: -; V gene: TRBV7-9; CDR3 length: 13; CDR3 DNA: TGTGCCAGCAGCCTAGGGGGCCGGGACGAGCAGTACTTC; CDR3 protein: CASSLGGRDEQYF
D gene: -; J gene: TRBJ1-1; clone size: -; V gene: TRBV12-2; CDR3 length: 14; CDR3 DNA: TGTGCAAGTCGCATCTCAGGGGGAATAACTGAAGCTTTCTTT; CDR3 protein: CASRISGGITEAFF
D gene: -; J gene: TRBJ1-1; clone size: once; V gene: TRBV7-2; CDR3 length: 15; CDR3 DNA: TGTGCCAGCAGCTTAGCGGGCAGGCTGAACACTGAAGCTTTCTTT; CDR3 protein: CASSLAGRLNTEAFF
D gene: TRBD2; J gene: TRBJ2-3; clone size: -; V gene: TRBV5-1; CDR3 length: 15; CDR3 DNA: TGCGCCAGCAGTTCTAGCGGGGAAGTCACAGATACGCAGTATTTT; CDR3 protein: CASSSSGEVTDTQYF